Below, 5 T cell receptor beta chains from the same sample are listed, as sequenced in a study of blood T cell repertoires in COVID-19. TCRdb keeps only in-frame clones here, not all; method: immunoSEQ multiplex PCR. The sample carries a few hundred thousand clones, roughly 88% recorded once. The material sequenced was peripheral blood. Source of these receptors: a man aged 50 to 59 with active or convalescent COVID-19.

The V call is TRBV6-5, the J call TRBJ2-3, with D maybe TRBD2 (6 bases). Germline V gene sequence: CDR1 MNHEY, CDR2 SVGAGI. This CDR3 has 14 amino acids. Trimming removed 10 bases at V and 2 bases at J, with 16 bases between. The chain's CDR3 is CATHRDFFTDTQYF. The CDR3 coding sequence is TGTGCCACACACCGGGACTTTTTCACAGATACGCAGTATTTT.

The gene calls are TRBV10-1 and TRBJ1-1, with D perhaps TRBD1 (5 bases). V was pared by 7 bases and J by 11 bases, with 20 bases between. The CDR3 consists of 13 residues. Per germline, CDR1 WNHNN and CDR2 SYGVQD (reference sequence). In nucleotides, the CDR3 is TGCGCCAGCATCCTTTTGGGGCAGAAGAGCGCTTTCTTT. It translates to CASILLGQKSAFF.

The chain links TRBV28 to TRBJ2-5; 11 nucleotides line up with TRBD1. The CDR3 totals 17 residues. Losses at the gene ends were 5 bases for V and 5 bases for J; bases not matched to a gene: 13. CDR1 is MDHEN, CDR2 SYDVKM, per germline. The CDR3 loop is CASSLPRTGGLEETQYF. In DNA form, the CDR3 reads TGTGCCAGCAGTCTCCCGAGGACAGGGGGCTTGGAGGAGACCCAGTACTTC.

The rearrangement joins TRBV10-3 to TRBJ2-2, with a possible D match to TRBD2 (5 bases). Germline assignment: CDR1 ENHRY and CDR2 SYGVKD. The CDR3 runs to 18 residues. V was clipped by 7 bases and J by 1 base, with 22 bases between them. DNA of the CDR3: TGTGCCATCACCTGGACGGGGTCTTTACCCCGGAACACCGGGGAGCTGTTTTTT. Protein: CAITWTGSLPRNTGELFF.

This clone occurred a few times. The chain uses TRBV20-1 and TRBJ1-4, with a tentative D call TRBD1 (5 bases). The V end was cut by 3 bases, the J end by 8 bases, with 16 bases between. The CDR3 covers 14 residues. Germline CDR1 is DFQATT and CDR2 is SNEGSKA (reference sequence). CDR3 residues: CSASNGGGDEKLFF. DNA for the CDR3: TGCAGTGCTAGTAATGGGGGGGGTGACGAAAAACTGTTTTTT.